What follows are 20 T cell receptor beta chains derived from one specimen sequenced in a study of glioma-infiltrating T cells after dendritic cell vaccination. This sample's time point: after dendritic cell vaccination, including at tumor progression/relapse. Here immunoSEQ multiplex PCR was the method, and the copy in TCRdb shows in-frame clones only, minus some. The table includes 91,000 or so clones, more than 70% detected once. Here the sequenced sample was blood, taken after dendritic cell vaccination. The receptors stem from a human donor with glioblastoma.

The chain joins TRBV5-1 to TRBJ2-6; 7 bases are shared with TRBD1. The CDR3 is made up of 19 amino acids. Germline assignment: CDR1 SGHRS and CDR2 YFSETQ. The V gene end was trimmed by 3 bases and the J gene end by 0 bases; junction bases not matched to a gene: 12. CDR3 in DNA: TGCGCCAGCAGCTACACGACGGAAAAGGGGGCCTCTGGGGCCAACGTCCTGACTTTC. Its translation: CASSYTTEKGASGANVLTF.

The chain combines TRBV5-5 with TRBJ2-2; a weak D match, TRBD2 (5 bases). The length of the CDR3 is 17 residues. CDR1 is SGHKS and CDR2 is YYEKEE in the germline V gene (reference sequence). V was shortened by 6 bases and J by 2 bases, with 20 bases between the two germline ends. This chain's CDR3 is CASTRLLWEPNTGELFF. In nucleotides, the CDR3 is TGTGCCAGCACCCGACTTCTGTGGGAGCCAAACACCGGGGAGCTGTTTTTT.

The rearrangement links TRBV6-5 to TRBJ2-5; 7 nucleotides line up with TRBD2. J gave up 2 bases and V 0 bases, and 6 bases lay outside the gene matches. CDR1 and CDR2 (germline): MNHEY, SVGAGI. The CDR3 runs to 16 residues. The CDR3 bases are TGTGCCAGCAGTTACTCGAGGGCAGCGGGACAAGAGACCCAGTACTTC. It encodes CASSYSRAAGQETQYF.

The chain recombines TRBV5-1 with TRBJ1-4; TRBD1 matches at 7 bases. CDR1 SGHRS and CDR2 YFSETQ come from the germline V gene. The CDR3 totals 15 residues. V trimming: 5 bases; J trimming: 8 bases; junction bases outside the gene matches: 12. This CDR3 is CASSLDRASWEKLFF. The CDR3 bases are TGCGCCAGCAGTCTAGACAGGGCATCTTGGGAAAAACTGTTTTTT. Variable domain in full (rest from reference TRBV5-1 and TRBJ1-4): KAGVTQTPRYLIKTRGQQVTLSCSPISGHRSVSWYQQTPGQGLQFLFEYFSETQRNKGNFPGRFSGRQFSNSRSEMNVSTLELGDSALYLCASSLDRASWEKLFFGSGTQLSVL.

As DNA, the CDR3 is TGTGCCAGCGAGAGGGACTCCTCCTACGAGCAGTACTTC. Translation gives CASERDSSYEQYF. This chain connects TRBV6-6 to TRBJ2-7, with a weak D call TRBD2 (6 bases). CDR3 length: 13 residues. The V gene's germline CDR1 is MNHNY and CDR2 SVGAGI (reference sequence). V gave up 8 bases and J gave up 0 bases, with 11 bases separating them.

The rearrangement links TRBV11-2 to TRBJ1-1; perhaps TRBD1 as D (6 bases). The V gene lost 3 bases and the J gene lost 1 base, with 6 bases spanning the gap. The CDR3 totals 13 residues. CDR1 and CDR2 from the germline V gene are SGHAT and FQNNGV. The CDR3 nucleotides are TGTGCCAGCAGCTTGGGACAGAACACTGAAGCTTTCTTT. Its protein is CASSLGQNTEAFF.

This chain connects TRBV27 to TRBJ2-5; TRBD2 aligns across 9 bases. The CDR3 length is 17 residues. Unmatched junction bases numbered 22, after V lost 6 bases and J lost 11 bases. The germline CDR1 and CDR2 sequences are MNHEY and SMNVEV (reference sequence). CDR3 loop: CASRRNPTSGPEGEQYF. The CDR3 DNA is TGTGCCAGCAGGCGAAACCCGACTAGCGGCCCCGAGGGGGAGCAGTACTTC.

The chain has TRBV5-1 and TRBJ2-1, with D unresolved. V was clipped by 3 bases and J by 4 bases, with 5 bases between them. The CDR3 loop spans 12 amino acids. In germline, CDR1 is SGHRS, CDR2 YFSETQ. CDR3 in amino acids: CASSSYYNEQFF. For the CDR3, the DNA is TGCGCCAGCAGCTCGTATTACAATGAGCAGTTCTTC.

This chain uses TRBV30 with TRBJ2-3, with no clear D. V lost 1 base, J lost 1 base, and 3 bases lay in between. The CDR3 contains 12 residues. Germline CDR1 reads GTSNPN; CDR2 reads SVGIG (reference sequence). This CDR3 is CAWSGGTDTQYF. The CDR3 DNA reads TGTGCCTGGAGTGGCGGCACAGATACGCAGTATTTT.

The chain combines TRBV21-1 with TRBJ2-1; no DNA check was done on the table's D call, TRBD2. TRBV21-1 is a known pseudogene. CDR3 length: 14 amino acids. The CDR3 loop reads CASSNSGALNEQFF. CDR3 DNA sequence: TGTGCCAGCAGCAATAGCGGGGCCCTCAATGAGCAGTTCTTC.

The chain couples TRBV19 to TRBJ2-5; 7 positions agree with TRBD1. The CDR3 is made up of 15 amino acids. The junction had 6 bases not matched to a gene; V was cut back by 4 bases and J by 1 base. Germline V gives CDR1 LNHDA, CDR2 SQIVND (reference sequence). CDR3 sequence (DNA): TGTGCCAGTAGTACGCGACAGGGAATCCAAGAGACCCAGTACTTC. It yields the protein CASSTRQGIQETQYF.

The CDR3 loop reads CSVAAQGKATQYF. CDR3 sequence (DNA): TGCAGCGTTGCGGCACAGGGCAAGGCTACGCAGTATTTT. V and J are TRBV29-1 and TRBJ2-3, with D possibly being TRBD1 (6 bases). Trimming removed 4 bases at V and 8 bases at J, with 16 bases between. Germline CDR1 reads SQVTM; CDR2 reads ANQGSEA. There are 13 residues in the CDR3.

This clone was detected only once. The CDR3 here is CASSETGVQETQYF. CDR3 bases: TGTGCCAGCAGCGAGACAGGGGTACAAGAGACCCAGTACTTC. This chain connects TRBV6-1 to TRBJ2-5; 8 bases agree with TRBD1. This CDR3 comprises 14 residues. After removal of 6 bases from V and 2 bases from J, the junction contained 5 bases not matched to a gene. From germline, CDR1 is MNHNS and CDR2 SASEGT.

The gene calls are TRBV12-5 and TRBJ1-5, with a tentative D call TRBD1 (6 bases). With 1 base removed from V and 5 bases from J, the gap between germline ends came to 18 bases. Looked up from germline, CDR1 is LGHNT and CDR2 is FRNRAP. This CDR3 region has 17 residues. CDR3 sequence (DNA): TGTGCTAGTGGTTTGGCCTCCGGACAGTGGGTTCATCAGCCCCAGCATTTT. Residues: CASGLASGQWVHQPQHF.

V and J are TRBV9 and TRBJ1-1; 7 positions match TRBD1. Germline loops: CDR1 SGDLS, CDR2 YYNGEE. Losses at the gene ends were 4 bases for V and 0 bases for J; bases not matched to a gene: 6. This CDR3 region has 15 residues. CDR3 region: CASSPIGTVNTEAFF. The CDR3 nucleotides are TGTGCCAGCAGCCCCATCGGGACAGTGAACACTGAAGCTTTCTTT. The variable domain in full, completed from reference TRBV9 and TRBJ1-1, reads DSGVTQTPKHLITATGQRVTLRCSPRSGDLSVYWYQQSLDQGLQFLIQYYNGEERAKGNILERFSAQQFPDLHSELNLSSLELGDSALYFCASSPIGTVNTEAFFGQGTRLTVV.

Only a few counts were recorded for this clone. The V call is TRBV2, the J call TRBJ2-7, with TRBD2 matching over 7 bases. Per germline, CDR1 SNHLY and CDR2 FYNNEI. The CDR3 has 15 residues. V lost 0 bases to trimming and J lost 6 bases; unmatched junction nucleotides: 8. The CDR3 DNA reads TGTGCCAGCAGTGAAGCGCTGAGACTAGCAGTCGAGCAGTACTTC. Amino acid sequence: CASSEALRLAVEQYF.

V gene TRBV5-1 combines with J gene TRBJ1-1, with TRBD1 matching 9 bases. This CDR3 contains 14 residues. Germline trimming cut 0 bases from V and 6 bases from J; bases unmatched to any gene: 3. Germline CDR1 SGHRS, CDR2 YFSETQ. Written as DNA, the CDR3 is TGCGCCAGCAGCTTGGACCGGGACAGGGCTGAAGCTTTCTTT. Its translation is CASSLDRDRAEAFF.

This clone showed up just a few times. CDR3 in amino acids: CASIRSGLGDSPLHF. The CDR3, as DNA: TGTGCCAGCATTCGATCAGGGTTAGGTGATTCACCCCTCCACTTT. V gene TRBV2 combines with J gene TRBJ1-6, with a possible D match to TRBD1 (5 bases). The germline gives CDR1 SNHLY, CDR2 FYNNEI. The CDR3 sequence is 15 residues long. Trimming took 7 bases from V and 8 from J, leaving 18 bases between them.

This rearrangement joins TRBV9 to TRBJ2-2; the match to TRBD2 covers 16 bases. Germline CDR1 is SGDLS and CDR2 is YYNGEE. J gave up 5 bases and V 6 bases, and 4 bases lay outside the gene matches. The CDR3 is 16 amino acids. CDR3 DNA: TGTGCCAGCACGGGACTAGCGGGAGGGTTAACCGGGGAGCTGTTTTTT. It specifies CASTGLAGGLTGELFF.

This chain joins TRBV27 and TRBJ2-5; TRBD2 is a possible D gene (5 bases). CDR1 and CDR2 from the germline V gene are MNHEY and SMNVEV (reference sequence). Trimming removed 3 bases from V and 0 bases from J, with 11 bases in between. The CDR3 extends over 15 amino acids. The DNA of the CDR3 is TGTGCCAGCAGTTTTCGGGGAGCGTACCAAGAGACCCAGTACTTC. Protein: CASSFRGAYQETQYF.